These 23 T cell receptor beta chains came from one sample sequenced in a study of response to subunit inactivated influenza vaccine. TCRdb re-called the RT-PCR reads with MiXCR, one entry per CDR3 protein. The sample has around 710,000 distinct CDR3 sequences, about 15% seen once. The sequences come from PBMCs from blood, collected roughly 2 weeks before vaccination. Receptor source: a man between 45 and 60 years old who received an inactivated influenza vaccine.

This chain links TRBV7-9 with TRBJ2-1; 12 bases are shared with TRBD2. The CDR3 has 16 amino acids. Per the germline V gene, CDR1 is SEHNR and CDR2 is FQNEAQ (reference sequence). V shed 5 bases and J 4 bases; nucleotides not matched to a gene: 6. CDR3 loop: CASSPGTSGRYNEQFF. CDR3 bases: TGTGCCAGCAGCCCCGGGACTAGCGGGCGGTACAATGAGCAGTTCTTC.

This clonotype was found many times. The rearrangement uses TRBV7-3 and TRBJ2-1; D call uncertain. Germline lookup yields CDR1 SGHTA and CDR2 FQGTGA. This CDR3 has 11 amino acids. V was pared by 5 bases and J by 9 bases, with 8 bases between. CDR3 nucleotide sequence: TGTGCCAGCAGCCGCGGCGGTGAGCAGTTCTTC. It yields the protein CASSRGGEQFF.

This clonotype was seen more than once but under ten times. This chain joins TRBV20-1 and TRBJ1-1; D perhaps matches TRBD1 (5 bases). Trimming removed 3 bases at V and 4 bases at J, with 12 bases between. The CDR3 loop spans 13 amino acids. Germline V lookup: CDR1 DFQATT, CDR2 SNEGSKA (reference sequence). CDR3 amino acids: CSASFRGSTEAFF. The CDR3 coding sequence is TGCAGTGCTAGTTTTCGGGGGTCCACTGAAGCTTTCTTT.

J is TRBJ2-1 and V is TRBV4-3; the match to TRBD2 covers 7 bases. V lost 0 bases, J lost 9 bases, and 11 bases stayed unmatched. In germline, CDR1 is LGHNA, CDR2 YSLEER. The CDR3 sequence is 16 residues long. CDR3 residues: CASSQDLPVWGGEQFF. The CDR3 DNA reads TGCGCCAGCAGCCAAGATCTTCCTGTGTGGGGGGGTGAGCAGTTCTTC.

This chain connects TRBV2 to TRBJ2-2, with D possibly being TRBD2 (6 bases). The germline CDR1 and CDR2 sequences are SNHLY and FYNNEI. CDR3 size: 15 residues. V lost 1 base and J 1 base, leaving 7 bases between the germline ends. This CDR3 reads CASSEVGGNTGELFF. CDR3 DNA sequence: TGTGCCAGCAGTGAAGTGGGGGGGAACACCGGGGAGCTGTTTTTT.

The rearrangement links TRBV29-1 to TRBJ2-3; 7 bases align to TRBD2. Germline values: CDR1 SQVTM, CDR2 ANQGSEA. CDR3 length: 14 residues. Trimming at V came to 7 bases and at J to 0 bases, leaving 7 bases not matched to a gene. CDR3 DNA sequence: TGCAGCGGATCCGGGACTATTAGCACAGATACGCAGTATTTT. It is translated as CSGSGTISTDTQYF.

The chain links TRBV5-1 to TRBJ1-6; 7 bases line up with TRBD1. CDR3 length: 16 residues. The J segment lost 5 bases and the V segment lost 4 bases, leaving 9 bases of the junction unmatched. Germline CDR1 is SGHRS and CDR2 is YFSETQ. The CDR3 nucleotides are TGCGCCAGCAGCCAAAGGCCGGGACAGAATAATTCACCCCTCCACTTT. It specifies CASSQRPGQNNSPLHF.

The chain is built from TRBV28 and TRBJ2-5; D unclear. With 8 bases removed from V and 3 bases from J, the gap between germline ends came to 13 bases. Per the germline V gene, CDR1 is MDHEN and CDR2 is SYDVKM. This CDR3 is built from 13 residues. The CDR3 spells CASFNDLKETQYF. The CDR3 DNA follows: TGTGCCAGCTTTAACGACCTAAAAGAGACCCAGTACTTC.

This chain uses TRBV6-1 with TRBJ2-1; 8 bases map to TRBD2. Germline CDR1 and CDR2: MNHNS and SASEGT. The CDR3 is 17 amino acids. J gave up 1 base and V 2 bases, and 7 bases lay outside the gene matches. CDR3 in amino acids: CASSEWNSGESYNEQFF. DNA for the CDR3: TGTGCCAGCAGTGAATGGAATAGCGGGGAATCCTACAATGAGCAGTTCTTC.

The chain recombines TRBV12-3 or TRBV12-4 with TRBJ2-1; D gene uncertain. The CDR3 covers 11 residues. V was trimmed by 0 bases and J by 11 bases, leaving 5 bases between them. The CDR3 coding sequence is TGTGCCAGCAGTTTAGCGGGAAAGCAGTTCTTC. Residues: CASSLAGKQFF.

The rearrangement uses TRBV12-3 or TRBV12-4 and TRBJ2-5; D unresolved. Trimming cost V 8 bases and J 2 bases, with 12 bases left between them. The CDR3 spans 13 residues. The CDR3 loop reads CASRRRTQETQYF. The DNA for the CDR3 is TGTGCCAGCCGGAGACGCACGCAAGAGACCCAGTACTTC.

The CDR3 reads CAWSHRGETQYF. DNA for the CDR3: TGTGCCTGGAGCCACAGGGGAGAGACCCAGTACTTC. The chain employs TRBV30 and TRBJ2-5; 7 nucleotides align to TRBD1. This CDR3 is 12 amino acids long. Per germline, CDR1 GTSNPN and CDR2 SVGIG (reference sequence). With V trimmed by 3 bases and J by 4 bases, 2 bases remained unmatched.

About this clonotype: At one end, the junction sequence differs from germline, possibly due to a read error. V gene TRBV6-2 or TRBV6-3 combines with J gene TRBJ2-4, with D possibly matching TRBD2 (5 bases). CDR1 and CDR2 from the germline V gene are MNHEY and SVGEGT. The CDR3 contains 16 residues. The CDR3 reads CASSYFYPSRESIQYF. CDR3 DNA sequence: TGTGCCAGCAGCTACTTTTATCCCTCCCGGGAAAGCATTCAGTACTTC.

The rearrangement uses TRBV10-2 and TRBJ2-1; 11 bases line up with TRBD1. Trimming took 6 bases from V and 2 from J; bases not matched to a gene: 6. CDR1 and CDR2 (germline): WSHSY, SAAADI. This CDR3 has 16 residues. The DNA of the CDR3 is TGCGCCAGCAGCAGAGGACAGGGGGCCCCCTACAATGAGCAGTTCTTC. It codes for CASSRGQGAPYNEQFF.

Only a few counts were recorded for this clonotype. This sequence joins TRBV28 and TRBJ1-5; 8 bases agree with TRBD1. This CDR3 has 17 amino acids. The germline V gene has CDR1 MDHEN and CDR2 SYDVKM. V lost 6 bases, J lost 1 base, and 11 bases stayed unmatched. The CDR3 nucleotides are TGTGCCAGCAGGGATGTGGCAGGGGGCAGCAGCAATCAGCCCCAGCATTTT. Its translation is CASRDVAGGSSNQPQHF. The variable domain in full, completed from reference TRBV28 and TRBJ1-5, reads DVKVTQSSRYLVKRTGEKVFLECVQDMDHENMFWYRQDPGLGLRLIYFSYDVKMKEKGDIPEGYSVSREKKERFSLILESASTNQTSMYLCASRDVAGGSSNQPQHFGDGTRLSIL.

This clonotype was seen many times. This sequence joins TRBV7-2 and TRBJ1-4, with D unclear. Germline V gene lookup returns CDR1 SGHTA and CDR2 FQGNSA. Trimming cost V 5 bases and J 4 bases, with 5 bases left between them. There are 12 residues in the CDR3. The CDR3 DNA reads TGTGCCAGCAGCCGAGTTAATGAAAAACTGTTTTTT. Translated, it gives CASSRVNEKLFF.

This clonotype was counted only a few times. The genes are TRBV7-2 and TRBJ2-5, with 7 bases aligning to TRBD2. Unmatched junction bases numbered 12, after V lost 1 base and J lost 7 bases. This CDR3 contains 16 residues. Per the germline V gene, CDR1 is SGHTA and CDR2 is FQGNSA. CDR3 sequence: CASSLEAGVPMGTQYF. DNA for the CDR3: TGTGCCAGCAGCTTAGAGGCGGGGGTTCCTATGGGGACCCAGTACTTC.

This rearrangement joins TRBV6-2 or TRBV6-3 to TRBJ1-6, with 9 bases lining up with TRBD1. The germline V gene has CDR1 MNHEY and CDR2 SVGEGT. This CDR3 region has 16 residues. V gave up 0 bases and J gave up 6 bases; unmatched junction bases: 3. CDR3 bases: TGTGCCAGCAGTTACTCAACAGGGGGCTCTAATTCACCCCTCCACTTT. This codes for CASSYSTGGSNSPLHF.

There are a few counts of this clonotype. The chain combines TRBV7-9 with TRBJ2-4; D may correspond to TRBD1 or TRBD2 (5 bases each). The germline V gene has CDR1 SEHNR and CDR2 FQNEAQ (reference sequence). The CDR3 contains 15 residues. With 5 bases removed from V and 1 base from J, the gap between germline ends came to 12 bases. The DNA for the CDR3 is TGTGCCAGCAGCCTCAGGGACCGGGCCAAAAACATTCAGTACTTC. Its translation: CASSLRDRAKNIQYF.

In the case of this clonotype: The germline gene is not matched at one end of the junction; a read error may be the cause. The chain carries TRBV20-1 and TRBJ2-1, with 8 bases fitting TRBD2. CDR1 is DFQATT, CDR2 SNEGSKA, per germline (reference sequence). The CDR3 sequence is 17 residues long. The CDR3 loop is CCASTLGRASSYNEQFF. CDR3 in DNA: TGCTGTGCTAGTACTCTCGGGAGGGCCTCCTCCTACAATGAGCAGTTCTTC.

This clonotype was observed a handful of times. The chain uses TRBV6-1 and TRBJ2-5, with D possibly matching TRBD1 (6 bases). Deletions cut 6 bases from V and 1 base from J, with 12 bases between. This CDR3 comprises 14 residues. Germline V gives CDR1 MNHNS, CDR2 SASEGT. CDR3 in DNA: TGTGCCAGCAGGCAGGACAGCCTCCAAGAGACCCAGTACTTC. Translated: CASRQDSLQETQYF.

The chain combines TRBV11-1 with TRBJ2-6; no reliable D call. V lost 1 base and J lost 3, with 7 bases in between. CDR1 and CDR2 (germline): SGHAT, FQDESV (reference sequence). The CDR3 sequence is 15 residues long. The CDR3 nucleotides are TGTGCCAGCAGCTTAGGGGGAATTGGGGCCAACGTCCTGACTTTC. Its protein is CASSLGGIGANVLTF.

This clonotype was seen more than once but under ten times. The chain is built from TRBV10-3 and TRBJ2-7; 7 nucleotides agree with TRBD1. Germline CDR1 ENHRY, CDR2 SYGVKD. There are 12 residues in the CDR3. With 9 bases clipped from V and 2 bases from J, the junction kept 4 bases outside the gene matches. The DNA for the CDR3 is TGTGCCATGGGGGACAGCCCCTACGAGCAGTACTTC. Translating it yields CAMGDSPYEQYF.